Listed below are T cell receptor beta chains from one sample, sequenced in a study of cytomegalovirus exposure and HLA in healthy donors. Clones were read by immunoSEQ multiplex PCR, and TCRdb kept only the in-frame ones, dropping some. This sample carries around 150,000 clones, roughly 83% of them seen once, and the ten largest clones take more than 4%. The sequencing sample was made of PBMCs. The source is a man aged 35-49 years in good health and CMV-seropositive. CDR3s include the opening cysteine and the closing phenylalanine or tryptophan. D genes are given only for firm matches.

d_call: TRBD1; v_call: TRBV15; cdr3_aa: CATSRSRGYNSPLHF
d_call: -; v_call: TRBV6-5; cdr3_aa: CASSYKLGSQPQHF
d_call: TRBD2; v_call: TRBV7-8; cdr3_aa: CASSFTSGNYNEQFF
d_call: -; v_call: TRBV4-3; cdr3_aa: CASSPEAFKNIQYF
d_call: -; v_call: TRBV12-5; cdr3_aa: CASGLNQATYEQYF
d_call: TRBD2; v_call: TRBV5-1; cdr3_aa: CASSYLAGEGNEQFF
d_call: TRBD2; v_call: TRBV19; cdr3_aa: CASHGLAGVGEQFF
d_call: TRBD1; v_call: TRBV19; cdr3_aa: CASRVQGADSPLHF
d_call: -; v_call: TRBV11-3; cdr3_aa: CASSPDYGNTIYF
d_call: -; v_call: TRBV5-1; cdr3_aa: CASSFPFSGSTDTQYF
d_call: -; v_call: TRBV4-1; cdr3_aa: CASSRESPLTYEQYF
d_call: TRBD1; v_call: TRBV30; cdr3_aa: CAWTGTGLYGYTF